Described below is a single T cell receptor (beta chain) sequence and its context. The antigen remains undetermined. This sample was included in a study of cytomegalovirus exposure and HLA in healthy donors. Study context: The study's early data release held about 80 million unique TCRs from HLA-typed donors. Of all 400 or so donors who were genotyped, roughly 81% belonged to the Caucasian-associated ancestry cluster. General study results and limits: TCR beta sequences numbering some 17,000 were associated with HLA alleles at 0.05 false discovery rate in a later analysis. As was reported, the HLA-A and HLA-B alleles of most subjects were accurately predicted from TCR beta sequences.

The germline V gene encodes CDR1 MNHEY and CDR2 SMNVEV (reference sequence). The V gene lost 2 bases and the J gene lost 7 bases, with 8 bases spanning the gap. The length of the CDR3 is 12 residues. The primer mix had 60 Vbeta and 13 Jbeta primers. Clones were read by immunoSEQ multiplex PCR, and TCRdb kept only the in-frame ones, dropping some. The sample holds 140,000 to 150,000 clones, approximately 80% seen once. This clonotype was sampled from a man aged 35-49 years in good health and CMV-seronegative. The J gene is TRBJ1-2, the V gene TRBV27; no definite D call. The sequencing sample was made of PBMCs. CDR3 region: CASSLGGRGYTF. The CDR3 DNA reads as TGTGCCAGCAGTTTAGGTGGGCGTGGCTACACCTTC.